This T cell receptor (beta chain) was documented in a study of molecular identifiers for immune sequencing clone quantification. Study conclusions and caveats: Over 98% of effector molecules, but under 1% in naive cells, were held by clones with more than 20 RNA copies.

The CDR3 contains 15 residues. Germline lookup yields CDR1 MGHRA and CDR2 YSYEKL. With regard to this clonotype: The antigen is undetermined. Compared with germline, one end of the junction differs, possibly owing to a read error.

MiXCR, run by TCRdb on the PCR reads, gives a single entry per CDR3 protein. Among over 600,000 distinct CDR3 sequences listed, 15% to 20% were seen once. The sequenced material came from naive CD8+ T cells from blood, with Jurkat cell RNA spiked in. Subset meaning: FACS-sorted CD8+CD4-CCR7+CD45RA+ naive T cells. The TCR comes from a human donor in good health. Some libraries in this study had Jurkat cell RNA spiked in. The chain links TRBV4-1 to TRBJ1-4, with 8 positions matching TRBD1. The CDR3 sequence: CAGSLVDRVGEKLFF. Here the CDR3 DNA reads TGCGCCGGCAGCCTCGTGGACAGGGTAGGAGAAAAACTGTTTTTT.